Listed below are T cell receptor beta chains from one sample, sequenced in a study of beta chain features in type 1 diabetes. Data came from immunoSEQ multiplex PCR; TCRdb stores just in-frame clones and leaves some out. The data show under 250,000 clones, about 26% seen once. The sequenced sample was central memory CD4+ T cells from blood. The source is a man aged 25 to 40 in good health. Each CDR3 is given without its conserved first and last residue.

TRBJ2-5 TRBV5-4 ASSRARDLQETQY
TRBJ1-2 TRBV6-5 ASSFEKGGYT
TRBJ2-7 TRBV2 ASRVDWTSHEQY
TRBJ2-1 TRBV10-3 AISAGGSYNEQF
TRBJ2-3 TRBV29-1 SVGTIHTDTQY
TRBJ2-5 TRBV10-2 ASRRGVGETQY
TRBJ2-6 TRBV9 ASSLRGSGANVLT
TRBJ2-5 TRBV4-3 ASSQEYRQQETQY
TRBJ2-7 TRBV7-2 ASSARTDYEQY
TRBJ1-1 TRBV27 ASSLSPGLGAEAF
TRBJ2-3 TRBV7-2 ASSPLWAPDTQY
TRBJ2-3 TRBV5-4 ASSGDGRASTDTQY
TRBJ2-5 TRBV5-1 ASSGGSGIETQY
TRBJ2-3 TRBV29-1 SVVILGGGPHYTDTQY
TRBJ2-1 TRBV30 AWSEGQGWYNEQF
TRBJ2-2 TRBV5-6 ASSLRASGTGELF
TRBJ1-1 TRBV29-1 SVGGTAMNTEAF
TRBJ2-1 TRBV5-1 ASSEGGVVNEQF
TRBJ2-7 TRBV11-2 ASSFSGNSYEQY
TRBJ1-1 TRBV19 ASSMTGGNTEAF
TRBJ1-2 TRBV30 AWGVGRGKGYT
TRBJ1-2 TRBV6-1 ASSEERPRGYT
TRBJ2-3 TRBV9 ASSVEQGAVADTQY
TRBJ2-3 TRBV7-2 ASSLASTGDTQY
TRBJ2-1 TRBV28 ASTTSGEEQF
TRBJ2-5 TRBV21-1 ASSFLGGKETQY
TRBJ2-7 TRBV7-2 ASSLGPSYEQY
TRBJ2-3 TRBV7-9 ASSPRGLAGLTDTQY
TRBJ2-5 TRBV18 ASSPPMGQETQY
TRBJ2-3 TRBV5-4 ASSSSGRADDTQY
TRBJ1-3 TRBV23-1 AIPTGGQSSGNTIY
TRBJ2-5 TRBV14 ASSPGPPPGTQY
TRBJ2-4 TRBV19 ASSTVGQEKNIQY
TRBJ2-5 TRBV2 ASQYQETQY
TRBJ2-6 TRBV15 ATSREAPSSGANVLT
TRBJ2-7 TRBV7-9 ASSPPPSGSLTYEQY
TRBJ2-1 TRBV5-4 ASSYDSYNEQF
TRBJ1-1 TRBV29-1 SVTIRDREAF
TRBJ1-2 TRBV2 ASSESGGGYT
TRBJ2-7 TRBV7-9 ASSLGWGENQQY
TRBJ1-2 TRBV29-1 SVASNYGYT